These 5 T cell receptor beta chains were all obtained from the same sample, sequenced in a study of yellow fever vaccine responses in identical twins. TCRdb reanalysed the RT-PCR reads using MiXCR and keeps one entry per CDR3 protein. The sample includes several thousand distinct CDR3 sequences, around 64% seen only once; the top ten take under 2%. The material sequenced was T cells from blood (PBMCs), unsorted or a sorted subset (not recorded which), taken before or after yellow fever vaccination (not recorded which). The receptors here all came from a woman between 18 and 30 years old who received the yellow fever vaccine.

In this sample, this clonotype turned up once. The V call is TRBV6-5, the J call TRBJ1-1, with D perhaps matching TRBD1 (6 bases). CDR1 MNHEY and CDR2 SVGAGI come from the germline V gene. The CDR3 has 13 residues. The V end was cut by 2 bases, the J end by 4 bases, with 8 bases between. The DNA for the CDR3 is TGTGCCAGCAGTTACCGAGGGGGCACTGAAGCTTTCTTT. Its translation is CASSYRGGTEAFF.

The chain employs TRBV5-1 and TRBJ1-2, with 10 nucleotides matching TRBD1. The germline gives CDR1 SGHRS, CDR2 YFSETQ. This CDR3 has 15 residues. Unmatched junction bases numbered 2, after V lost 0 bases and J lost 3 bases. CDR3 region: CASSLAGTGDYGYTF. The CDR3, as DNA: TGCGCCAGCAGCTTGGCCGGGACAGGGGACTATGGCTACACCTTC.

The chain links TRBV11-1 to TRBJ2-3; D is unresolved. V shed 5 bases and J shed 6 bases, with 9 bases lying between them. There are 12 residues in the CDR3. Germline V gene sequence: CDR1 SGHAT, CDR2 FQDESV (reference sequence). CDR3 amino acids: CASSPPSDTQYF. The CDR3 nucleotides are TGTGCCAGCAGCCCGCCGTCGGATACGCAGTATTTT.

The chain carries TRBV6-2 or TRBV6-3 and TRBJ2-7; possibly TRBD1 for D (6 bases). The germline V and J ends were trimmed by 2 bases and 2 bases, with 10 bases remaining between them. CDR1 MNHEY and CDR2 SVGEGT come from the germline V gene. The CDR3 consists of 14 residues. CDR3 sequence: CASSYRDTTYEQYF. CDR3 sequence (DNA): TGTGCCAGCAGTTACCGGGACACTACCTACGAGCAGTACTTC.

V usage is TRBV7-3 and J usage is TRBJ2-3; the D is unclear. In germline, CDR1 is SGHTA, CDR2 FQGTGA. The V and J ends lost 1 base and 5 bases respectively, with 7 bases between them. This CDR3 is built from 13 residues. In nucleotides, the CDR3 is TGTGCCAGCAGCTTAATTAGTTTAGATACGCAGTATTTT. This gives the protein CASSLISLDTQYF.